This TCR beta chain appears in the sequencing data of a study of CD8 T cells in ankylosing spondylitis. The CDR3 totals 10 residues. In germline, CDR1 is MNHEY, CDR2 SVGEGT. V was cut by 8 bases and J by 7 bases, with 6 bases left in between. Quantitative 5'-RACE was performed with molecular barcodes, and it yielded the TCR beta libraries. TCRdb reanalysed the 5' RACE reads using MiXCR and keeps one entry per CDR3 protein. Here the sample spans 200,000 to 300,000 distinct CDR3 sequences, roughly a tenth being singletons. General study findings and limits: For ankylosing spondylitis blood, a TCR beta motif of seven to nine highly homologous variants appeared characteristic.

This clonotype was counted at least ten times. Its antigen remains unidentified. This receptor was identified in a male donor with ankylosing spondylitis or in good health (not recorded which). This chain uses TRBV6-2 or TRBV6-3 with TRBJ2-1; perhaps TRBD2 as D (6 bases). Sequenced material: blood, either unsorted or a sorted T cell fraction (not recorded which). The CDR3 loop is CASGLNEQFF. The CDR3 DNA is TGTGCCAGCGGACTAAATGAGCAGTTCTTC.